This is a list of T cell receptor beta chains from one sample in a study of spatial heterogeneity in lung cancer. TCRdb passed the 5' RACE reads through MiXCR, listing each CDR3 protein once. In the table there are 25,000 to 35,000 distinct CDR3 sequences, roughly 5% of which are singletons. The source was PBMCs, collected at follow-up. Every receptor here comes from a female donor with early-stage non-small cell lung cancer. Each CDR3 is given with its conserved first and last residue. Fields, in order: J gene, V gene, CDR3 protein.

TRBJ2-7 TRBV5-1 CASSLLPSTGGSTRYEQYF
TRBJ2-3 TRBV9 CASRSGPGTDTQYF
TRBJ1-5 TRBV28 CASRGTGYNQPQHF
TRBJ1-5 TRBV20-1 CSASQSGDSNQPQHF
TRBJ1-6 TRBV6-1 CATSENYSPLHF
TRBJ2-1 TRBV29-1 CSAITSGRGYNEQFF
TRBJ2-1 TRBV5-6 CASSGGLAGVHNEQFF
TRBJ2-5 TRBV5-8 CASRQRTGSYSGVQETQYF
TRBJ1-1 TRBV5-1 CASSLGDWAEAFF
TRBJ1-4 TRBV7-2 CASSYGLEKLFF
TRBJ2-3 TRBV9 CASSVKQGSSTDTQYF
TRBJ1-6 TRBV27 CASRKRNNSPLHF
TRBJ2-7 TRBV7-2 CASSPSSAGEQYF
TRBJ2-3 TRBV28 CASSSAVDTQYF
TRBJ2-1 TRBV1 CTSSPARTRVYEQFF
TRBJ2-5 TRBV5-4 CASSLEQPGETQYF
TRBJ1-2 TRBV7-8 CASSTDSDVYGYTF
TRBJ1-1 TRBV2 CATSRESNTEAFF
TRBJ2-3 TRBV20-1 CSARAPGLAVVDTQYF
TRBJ2-5 TRBV15 CATSRDRGQGRETQYF
TRBJ1-3 TRBV4-3 CASSQQTGAGNTIYF
TRBJ2-5 TRBV24-1 CATMGGEETQYF
TRBJ1-2 TRBV20-1 CSAPWIGGADYGYTF
TRBJ2-5 TRBV12-3/TRBV12-4 CASSFNRLETQYF
TRBJ2-3 TRBV19 CASRLAGGRGGSTDTQYF